The 14 T cell receptor beta chains below all came from one sample that was sequenced in a study of spatial heterogeneity in lung cancer. Time point specified: sample taken at primary tumor resection. Extraction of whole RNA from tumor, nontumor lung or frozen PBMC preceded unsorted sequencing. In TCRdb, the 5' RACE reads were re-called with MiXCR into one record per CDR3 protein. The table lists 9,500 to 15,000 distinct CDR3 sequences, approximately 6.2% of them singletons. This specimen was normal lung tissue next to the tumor, taken at surgery. All receptors come from a male donor with early-stage non-small cell lung cancer.

The sample holds many counts of this clonotype. The V gene is TRBV6-5, the J gene TRBJ2-1; D remains unclear. The length of the CDR3 is 13 residues. The germline V and J ends were trimmed by 2 bases and 3 bases, with 5 bases remaining between them. The germline V gene has CDR1 MNHEY and CDR2 SVGAGI. Here the CDR3 DNA reads TGTGCCAGCAGTTACCGGGTCTACAATGAGCAGTTCTTC. Encoded protein: CASSYRVYNEQFF.

This clonotype has only a few counts. The chain uses TRBV11-1 and TRBJ2-1, with D perhaps TRBD2 (6 bases). The CDR3 length is 12 residues. Trimming stripped 5 bases from V and 8 bases from J, with 10 bases between. The germline gives CDR1 SGHAT, CDR2 FQDESV (reference sequence). The CDR3 loop reads CASSRQRDEQFF. For the CDR3, the DNA is TGTGCCAGCAGCCGGCAGCGGGATGAGCAGTTCTTC.

This clonotype has a count of ten or more. The chain is built from TRBV7-3 and TRBJ2-3; unclear D gene. CDR3 size: 12 residues. Looked up from germline, CDR1 is SGHTA and CDR2 is FQGTGA. The germline V and J ends were trimmed by 8 bases and 0 bases, with 6 bases remaining between them. CDR3 sequence: CASGLSTDTQYF. In nucleotides, the CDR3 is TGTGCCAGCGGGCTTAGCACAGATACGCAGTATTTT.

This clonotype appeared many times. The J gene is TRBJ2-7, the V gene TRBV7-9; no clear D. The CDR3 totals 12 residues. V shed 5 bases and J shed 5 bases, with 10 bases lying between them. CDR1 and CDR2 from the germline V gene are SEHNR and FQNEAQ (reference sequence). The CDR3 reads CASSVVANEQYF. The CDR3 bases are TGTGCCAGCAGCGTAGTAGCAAACGAGCAGTACTTC.

This clonotype was counted at least ten times. The J gene is TRBJ2-3, the V gene TRBV4-1; D may be TRBD2 (6 bases). Germline CDR1 and CDR2: MGHRA and YSYEKL. The V end was cut by 2 bases, the J end by 6 bases, with 15 bases between. The CDR3 has 15 amino acids. CDR3 loop: CASSQQGGAGDTQYF. The CDR3 region has the DNA TGCGCCAGCAGCCAACAGGGCGGGGCGGGGGATACGCAGTATTTT.

This clonotype is medium-sized in the sample. The chain recombines TRBV6-1 with TRBJ1-5; 9 nucleotides agree with TRBD1. V lost 6 bases, J lost 5 bases, and 5 bases stayed unmatched. This CDR3 comprises 14 residues. Germline V gene sequence: CDR1 MNHNS, CDR2 SASEGT. The CDR3 DNA follows: TGTGCCAGCAGAATGACAGGGGGGGATCAGCCCCAGCATTTT. It translates to CASRMTGGDQPQHF.

This clonotype was counted ten times or more. The rearrangement links TRBV7-2 to TRBJ2-3, with 7 bases fitting TRBD2. The V gene end was trimmed by 3 bases and the J gene end by 0 bases; junction bases not matched to a gene: 9. This CDR3 has 17 amino acids. The germline V gene encodes CDR1 SGHTA and CDR2 FQGNSA. The CDR3, as DNA: TGTGCCAGCAGCTTGGGCAAACTAGCGTTTAGCACAGATACGCAGTATTTT. It yields the protein CASSLGKLAFSTDTQYF.

This clonotype occurred a few times. The chain employs TRBV7-2 and TRBJ1-2; D may be TRBD1 (5 bases). The CDR3 is made up of 15 amino acids. V gave up 2 bases and J gave up 5 bases, with 15 bases separating them. CDR1 and CDR2 from the germline V gene are SGHTA and FQGNSA. The CDR3 coding sequence is TGTGCCAGCAGCTTAACTCGACAGACAGAATATGGCTACACCTTC. Amino acids: CASSLTRQTEYGYTF. The full variable domain, in which reference TRBV7-2 and TRBJ1-2 provide the parts outside the CDR3, is GAGVSQSPSNKVTEKGKDVELRCDPISGHTALYWYRQSLGQGLEFLIYFQGNSAPDKSGLPSDRFSAERTGGSVSTLTIQRTQQEDSAVYLCASSLTRQTEYGYTFGSGTRLTVV.

In its sample, this clonotype ranks as medium-sized. J is TRBJ1-1 and V is TRBV30, with D perhaps TRBD1 (6 bases). Trimming shortened V by 6 bases and J by 5 bases, and 22 bases separated the two germline ends. In germline, CDR1 is GTSNPN, CDR2 SVGIG (reference sequence). This CDR3 region has 15 residues. CDR3 in amino acids: CACATPYQGRTEAFF. DNA of the CDR3: TGTGCCTGCGCTACCCCTTATCAGGGGAGGACTGAAGCTTTCTTT.

This clonotype has a count of ten or more. The CDR3 reads CASSGDRFTYEQYF. The CDR3 bases are TGTGCCAGCAGTGGGGACAGGTTTACGTACGAGCAGTACTTC. The chain is built from TRBV2 and TRBJ2-7; 8 nucleotides line up with TRBD1. Germline values: CDR1 SNHLY, CDR2 FYNNEI. The V and J ends lost 4 bases and 4 bases, in that order; junction bases with no gene match: 6. The CDR3 covers 14 residues.

The table lists this clonotype with many counts. The V gene is TRBV5-1, the J gene TRBJ2-7; D possibly corresponds to TRBD1 (6 bases). CDR1 is SGHRS, CDR2 YFSETQ, per germline. CDR3 size: 17 residues. Trimming took 0 bases from V and 0 from J, leaving 16 bases between them. CDR3 protein: CASSLVGPDRSSYEQYF. The CDR3 DNA reads as TGCGCCAGCAGCTTGGTAGGGCCCGACAGGAGCTCCTACGAGCAGTACTTC.

This clonotype was counted at least ten times. The rearrangement joins TRBV28 to TRBJ1-2, with D possibly matching TRBD1 (6 bases). The CDR3 extends over 13 amino acids. The V end lost 4 bases, the J end lost 7 bases, and 13 bases lay between the germline ends. The germline V gene has CDR1 MDHEN and CDR2 SYDVKM. CDR3: CASSSQGLGGYTF. CDR3 DNA: TGTGCCAGCAGTTCTCAGGGGTTGGGTGGCTACACCTTC.

This clonotype was seen many times. The chain combines TRBV30 with TRBJ1-4; tentative D call: TRBD1 (5 bases). Trimming pared 0 bases from V and 0 bases from J, leaving 17 bases between. Germline CDR1 is GTSNPN and CDR2 is SVGIG (reference sequence). This CDR3 spans 18 amino acids. CDR3 in amino acids: CAWSVVLGTGTTNEKLFF. The CDR3 DNA sequence: TGTGCCTGGAGTGTAGTCCTTGGGACGGGAACAACTAATGAAAAACTGTTTTTT.

This clonotype has at least ten counts. V gene TRBV18 combines with J gene TRBJ1-1; D not resolved. Trimming pared 5 bases from V and 0 bases from J, leaving 10 bases between. Germline-derived CDR1 and CDR2 are KGHSH and LQKENI. There are 14 residues in the CDR3. CDR3: CASSEDQLNTEAFF. In DNA, the CDR3 is TGTGCCAGCTCAGAAGATCAGTTGAACACTGAAGCTTTCTTT.